Described below is a single T cell receptor beta chain sequence and its context. The record originates from a study of blood T cell repertoires in COVID-19. Profiling relied on immunoSEQ multiplex PCR, and the TCRdb table lists in-frame clones only, not all of them. The profile covers hundreds of thousands of clones, with roughly 90% appearing a single time and over 1.5% taken by the ten largest. The CDR3 is made up of 16 amino acids. The V gene's germline CDR1 is SGHAT and CDR2 FQNNGV. V was clipped by 5 bases and J by 6 bases, with 21 bases between them. This chain connects TRBV11-2 to TRBJ2-3; tentatively, D is TRBD2 (6 bases). The source is a woman aged 25 to 45 with COVID-19, enrolled during active disease. The specimen sequenced was peripheral blood. The CDR3, as DNA: TGTGCCAGCAGCCCCCTGGGGGGTTACCACAGGGATACGCAGTATTTT. Its translation: CASSPLGGYHRDTQYF.